A selection of T cell receptor beta chains follows, all from one sample in a study of beta chain features in type 1 diabetes. Assay used: immunoSEQ multiplex PCR; TCRdb lists only in-frame clones, some missing. The sample shows around 250,000 clones, roughly 13% of them seen only once. Sequencing was done on a sample of naive CD4+ T cells from blood. The receptors derive from a man aged 25 to 40 with type 1 diabetes. Each CDR3 is given with its conserved first and last residue. The D gene is left open where the match is weak. The size field is filled for only some rows; it gives once, few, many or a size class.

cdr3_nt: TGTGCCAGCAGCTTGGGCGGGAGTGGGAACATTCAGTACTTC; cdr3_aa: CASSLGGSGNIQYF; clone_size: few; d_call: TRBD2; v_call: TRBV5-6; j_call: TRBJ2-4
cdr3_nt: TGTGCCAGCAGCACGGGACTAGCGGGCGTCAGGGCGGCCCAGTACTTC; cdr3_aa: CASSTGLAGVRAAQYF; clone_size: few; d_call: TRBD2; v_call: TRBV5-4; j_call: TRBJ2-5
cdr3_nt: TGTGCCAGTAGTGGTAGCGGGAGCGATGAGCAGTTCTTC; cdr3_aa: CASSGSGSDEQFF; clone_size: few; d_call: TRBD2; v_call: TRBV19; j_call: TRBJ2-1
cdr3_nt: TGCGCCAGCACCTCCGGGAAGAACACCGGGGAGCTGTTTTTT; cdr3_aa: CASTSGKNTGELFF; clone_size: few; d_call: -; v_call: TRBV4-3; j_call: TRBJ2-2
cdr3_nt: TGTGCCAGCAGTCGCGGACAGGTGAACTACAATGAGCAGTTCTTC; cdr3_aa: CASSRGQVNYNEQFF; clone_size: -; d_call: TRBD1; v_call: TRBV27; j_call: TRBJ2-1
cdr3_nt: TGCAGCGTTGAAGTGGGCCAGGGGGAGGAAAAACTGTTTTTT; cdr3_aa: CSVEVGQGEEKLFF; clone_size: -; d_call: TRBD1; v_call: TRBV29-1; j_call: TRBJ1-4
cdr3_nt: TGTGCCAGCGGTCCTAACCCCTACGAGCAGTACTTC; cdr3_aa: CASGPNPYEQYF; clone_size: few; d_call: -; v_call: TRBV11-1; j_call: TRBJ2-7
cdr3_nt: TGTGCCAGCAGCTTGACAGGGAGCAATCAGCCCCAGCATTTT; cdr3_aa: CASSLTGSNQPQHF; clone_size: -; d_call: TRBD1; v_call: TRBV7-2; j_call: TRBJ1-5
cdr3_nt: TGTGCCAGCAGCTTAACCCTACCTGGGCAAACCTACGAGCAGTACTTC; cdr3_aa: CASSLTLPGQTYEQYF; clone_size: -; d_call: -; v_call: TRBV7-8; j_call: TRBJ2-7
cdr3_nt: TGTGCCAGCCGACCCGGGGATTCAAGGAACACTGAAGCTTTCTTT; cdr3_aa: CASRPGDSRNTEAFF; clone_size: -; d_call: -; v_call: TRBV4-2; j_call: TRBJ1-1
cdr3_nt: TGCGCCAGCAGCTTGAGGGAGGGGAGCACCGGGGAGCTGTTTTTT; cdr3_aa: CASSLREGSTGELFF; clone_size: -; d_call: TRBD2; v_call: TRBV5-1; j_call: TRBJ2-2
cdr3_nt: TGTGCCAGCAGCTTAACCCGGGACAGTGAAGCTTTCTTT; cdr3_aa: CASSLTRDSEAFF; clone_size: -; d_call: TRBD1; v_call: TRBV7-6; j_call: TRBJ1-1
cdr3_nt: TGCGCCAGCAGCCAAGTGGCGACAGCGGGAGTATACGAGCAGTACTTC; cdr3_aa: CASSQVATAGVYEQYF; clone_size: few; d_call: TRBD2; v_call: TRBV4-3; j_call: TRBJ2-7
cdr3_nt: TGTGCCTGGAATCAGGGACAGGTCAATGAAAAACTGTTTTTT; cdr3_aa: CAWNQGQVNEKLFF; clone_size: few; d_call: TRBD1; v_call: TRBV30; j_call: TRBJ1-4
cdr3_nt: TGTGCCAGCAGCAGGGGACTCGGCACAGATACGCAGTATTTT; cdr3_aa: CASSRGLGTDTQYF; clone_size: -; d_call: -; v_call: TRBV7-2; j_call: TRBJ2-3
cdr3_nt: TGTGCCAGCAGTGAACCAGTATCGAGCGACACCGGGGAGCTGTTTTTT; cdr3_aa: CASSEPVSSDTGELFF; clone_size: few; d_call: -; v_call: TRBV25-1; j_call: TRBJ2-2
cdr3_nt: TGTGCCACCAGCAGAGATTCGAGTAACCAAGAGACCCAGTACTTC; cdr3_aa: CATSRDSSNQETQYF; clone_size: few; d_call: -; v_call: TRBV15; j_call: TRBJ2-5
cdr3_nt: TGCGCCAGCAGCTTGGACAGGTTGAACACTGAAGCTTTCTTT; cdr3_aa: CASSLDRLNTEAFF; clone_size: few; d_call: -; v_call: TRBV5-1; j_call: TRBJ1-1
cdr3_nt: TGTGCCAGCAGTATACTAGCGGGAAGTGTCAATGAGCAGTTCTTC; cdr3_aa: CASSILAGSVNEQFF; clone_size: -; d_call: TRBD2; v_call: TRBV11-2; j_call: TRBJ2-1
cdr3_nt: TGCGCCAGCAGCTTGTTCAGGAACACCGGGGAGCTGTTTTTT; cdr3_aa: CASSLFRNTGELFF; clone_size: -; d_call: -; v_call: TRBV5-1; j_call: TRBJ2-2
cdr3_nt: TGTGCCAGCAGTTTAGCGGCATATGGCTACACCTTC; cdr3_aa: CASSLAAYGYTF; clone_size: -; d_call: -; v_call: TRBV28; j_call: TRBJ1-2
cdr3_nt: TGTGCCAGCTCACTTAGTCAGGACACAGATACGCAGTATTTT; cdr3_aa: CASSLSQDTDTQYF; clone_size: few; d_call: -; v_call: TRBV18; j_call: TRBJ2-3
cdr3_nt: TGCGCCAGCAGCCAAGATCACCCGCGGGAGGCCCCGTGGTTGACGCAGTATTTT; cdr3_aa: CASSQDHPREAPWLTQYF; clone_size: few; d_call: TRBD2; v_call: TRBV4-3; j_call: TRBJ2-3
cdr3_nt: TGTGCCAGCAGCCGGCCCGGGAGCTCCTACAATGAGCAGTTCTTC; cdr3_aa: CASSRPGSSYNEQFF; clone_size: -; d_call: -; v_call: TRBV4-2; j_call: TRBJ2-1
cdr3_nt: TGTGCCAGCAGCGTCGGCGGGAGCTTTTTACGGGAGCAGTACTTC; cdr3_aa: CASSVGGSFLREQYF; clone_size: few; d_call: TRBD2; v_call: TRBV9; j_call: TRBJ2-7
cdr3_nt: TGTGCCAGCAGTCCCGGGACTTCCTACGAGCAGTACTTC; cdr3_aa: CASSPGTSYEQYF; clone_size: -; d_call: -; v_call: TRBV28; j_call: TRBJ2-7
cdr3_nt: TGTGCCAGCAGTTCGTCCGGGACAGCAAACTATGGCTACACCTTC; cdr3_aa: CASSSSGTANYGYTF; clone_size: -; d_call: TRBD1; v_call: TRBV28; j_call: TRBJ1-2
cdr3_nt: TGTGCCAGCAGTGAAGTTTCCGGGTCCCAGCCCCAGCATTTT; cdr3_aa: CASSEVSGSQPQHF; clone_size: few; d_call: -; v_call: TRBV2; j_call: TRBJ1-5
cdr3_nt: TGTGCCAGCAGTGACGTACTAGCGGGAGTGAAGTTCTTC; cdr3_aa: CASSDVLAGVKFF; clone_size: -; d_call: TRBD2; v_call: TRBV6-4; j_call: TRBJ2-1
cdr3_nt: TGTGCCAGCAGCACGACAGGGTACGAGCAGTACTTC; cdr3_aa: CASSTTGYEQYF; clone_size: -; d_call: TRBD1; v_call: TRBV28; j_call: TRBJ2-7
cdr3_nt: TGTGCCAGCTCCGACAGGGGGAAATGGACTGAAGCTTTCTTT; cdr3_aa: CASSDRGKWTEAFF; clone_size: -; d_call: TRBD1; v_call: TRBV19; j_call: TRBJ1-1
cdr3_nt: TGTGCCAGCAGCCCACACGTTAACACTGAAGCTTTCTTT; cdr3_aa: CASSPHVNTEAFF; clone_size: -; d_call: -; v_call: TRBV6-5; j_call: TRBJ1-1